Listed here is a single T cell receptor beta chain. Its antigen remains unidentified. This entry comes from a study of shared clonotypes between healthy human individuals. Findings of the study overall: The sole specimen, blood, was sampled, and tissue repertoires likely differ. It was the non-shared clonotypes that had lower generation probabilities than clonotypes shared by all four donors.

The authors distributed each subset's genomic DNA evenly over several immunoSEQ plates. Sequencing used immunoSEQ multiplex PCR; TCRdb keeps in-frame clones, though not all of them. The sample carries 2.3 million or so clones, more than 85% recorded once. CDR3 length: 15 residues. Deletions cut 2 bases from V and 4 bases from J, with 14 bases between. Germline V gene data show CDR1 as WNHNN and CDR2 as SYGVQD (reference sequence). This sequence was found in a man aged 18-30 years in good health. Some clones in this sample may be carry-over from other donors' samples. The sequenced material came from naive CD4+ T cells from PBMCs. Subset reported: CD45RA+ positively selected. The rearrangement links TRBV10-1 to TRBJ1-1; D ambiguous. The CDR3: CASSETQTMGTEAFF. DNA for the CDR3: TGCGCCAGCAGTGAGACGCAAACTATGGGCACTGAAGCTTTCTTT.